This T cell receptor (beta chain) was captured by sequencing in a study of cytomegalovirus exposure and HLA in healthy donors. Study-wide background: Early on, a data release was issued that held some 85 million unique TCRs from HLA-typed donors.

Use of 60 Vbeta and 13 Jbeta primers characterized the PCR. Produced via immunoSEQ multiplex PCR; TCRdb's table is partial and in-frame only. Of about 190,000 clones listed, around 84% are singletons. At least ten counts were recorded for this clone. V was clipped by 6 bases and J by 4 bases; unmatched bases: 5. Germline assignment: CDR1 MNHEY and CDR2 SMNVEV (reference sequence). This CDR3 has 14 residues. Sequencing was done on a sample of PBMCs. The sequence was collected from a woman between 45 and 65 years old in good health and CMV-seropositive. The V call is TRBV27, the J call TRBJ2-7; 11 bases agree with TRBD1. The CDR3 is CASRGQGGSYEQYF. The CDR3 DNA reads as TGTGCCAGCAGGGGACAGGGGGGCTCTTACGAGCAGTACTTC.